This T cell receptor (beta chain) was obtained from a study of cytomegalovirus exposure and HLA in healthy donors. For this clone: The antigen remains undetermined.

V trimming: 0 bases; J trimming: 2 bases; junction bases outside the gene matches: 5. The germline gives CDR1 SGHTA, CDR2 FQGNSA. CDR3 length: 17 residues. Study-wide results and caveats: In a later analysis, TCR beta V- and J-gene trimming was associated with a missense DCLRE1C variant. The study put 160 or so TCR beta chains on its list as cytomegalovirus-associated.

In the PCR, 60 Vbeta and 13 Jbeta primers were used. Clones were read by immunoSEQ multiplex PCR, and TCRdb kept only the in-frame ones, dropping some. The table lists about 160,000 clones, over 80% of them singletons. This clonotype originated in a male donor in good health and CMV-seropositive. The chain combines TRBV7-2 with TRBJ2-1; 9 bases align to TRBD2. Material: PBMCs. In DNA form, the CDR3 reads TGTGCCAGCAGCTTAGCGCCTAGCGGGACTGCCTACAATGAGCAGTTCTTC. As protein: CASSLAPSGTAYNEQFF.